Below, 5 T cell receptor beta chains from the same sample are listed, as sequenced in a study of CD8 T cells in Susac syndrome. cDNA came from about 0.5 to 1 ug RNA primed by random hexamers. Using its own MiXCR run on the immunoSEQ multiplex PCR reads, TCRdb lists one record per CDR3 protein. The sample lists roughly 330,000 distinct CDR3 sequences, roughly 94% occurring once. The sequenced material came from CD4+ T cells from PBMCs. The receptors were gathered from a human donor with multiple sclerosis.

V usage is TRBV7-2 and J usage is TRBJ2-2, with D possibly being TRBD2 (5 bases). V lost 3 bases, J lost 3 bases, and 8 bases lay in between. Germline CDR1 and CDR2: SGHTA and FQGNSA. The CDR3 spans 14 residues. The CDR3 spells CASSFEGDTGELFF. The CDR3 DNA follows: TGTGCCAGCAGCTTTGAGGGAGACACCGGGGAGCTGTTTTTT.

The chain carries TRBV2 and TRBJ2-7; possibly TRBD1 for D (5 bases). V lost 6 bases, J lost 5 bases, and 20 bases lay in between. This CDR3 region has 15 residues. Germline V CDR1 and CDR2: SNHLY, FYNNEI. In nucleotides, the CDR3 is TGTGCCAGCAGCCTTGGGGCACAGGCGTTACACGAGCAGTACTTC. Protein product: CASSLGAQALHEQYF.

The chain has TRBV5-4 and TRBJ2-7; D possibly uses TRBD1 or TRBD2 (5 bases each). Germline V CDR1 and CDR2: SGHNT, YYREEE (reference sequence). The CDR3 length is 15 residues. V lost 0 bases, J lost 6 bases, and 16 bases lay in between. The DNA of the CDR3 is TGTGCCAGCAGCTTGGGGGGACCTCATGTGGGCGAGCAGTACTTC. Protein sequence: CASSLGGPHVGEQYF.

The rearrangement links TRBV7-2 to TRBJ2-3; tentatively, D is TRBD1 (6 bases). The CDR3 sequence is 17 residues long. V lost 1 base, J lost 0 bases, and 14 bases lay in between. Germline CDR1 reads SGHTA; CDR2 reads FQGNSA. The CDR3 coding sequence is TGTGCCAGCAGCTTAGAGTCAGGGGCGCGAAGCACAGATACGCAGTATTTT. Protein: CASSLESGARSTDTQYF.

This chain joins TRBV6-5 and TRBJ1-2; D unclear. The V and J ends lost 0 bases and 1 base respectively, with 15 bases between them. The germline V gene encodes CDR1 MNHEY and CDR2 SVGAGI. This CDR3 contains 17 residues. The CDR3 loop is CASSYSSRGSGNYGYTF. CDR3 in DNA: TGTGCCAGCAGTTACTCGAGCCGGGGATCGGGTAACTATGGCTACACCTTC.